This T cell receptor beta chain appears in the sequencing data of a study of metastatic and nonmetastatic thyroid tumors. Study background: Repertoires from blood and tumor or nodule tissue of malignant and benign thyroid patients were compared.

This CDR3 has 11 residues. Germline CDR1 MDHEN, CDR2 SYDVKM. V dropped 8 bases and J dropped 6 bases, with 10 bases sitting between them. Original handling: Between-group CDR3 differences, defined by clinicopathological status, yielded a distant-metastasis classifier for papillary thyroid cancer. TCRdb re-analyzed the PCR reads through MiXCR. It is TCRdb's table, rather than the study itself, that gives the V and J calls and clone size. Altogether 23,000 or so clones are present, roughly 23% being singletons, with the ten largest covering approximately 7.5%. Study-wide results and caveats: TCR beta diversity was reportedly significantly higher in malignant thyroid tumors than benign nodules, in blood and tumor.

Thyroid surgery was performed in patients who had received no treatment beforehand. This clone is deemed medium-sized. Its cognate antigen is unknown. The chain employs TRBV28 and TRBJ1-2; D is ambiguous. Sequenced sample: blood. This clonotype originated in a female donor with papillary thyroid cancer or a benign thyroid nodule (not recorded which). Some clones in this sample may be carry-over from other donors' samples. The CDR3 DNA follows: TGTGCCAGCGAGAGAAGGGATGGCTACACCTTC. This codes for CASERRDGYTF.